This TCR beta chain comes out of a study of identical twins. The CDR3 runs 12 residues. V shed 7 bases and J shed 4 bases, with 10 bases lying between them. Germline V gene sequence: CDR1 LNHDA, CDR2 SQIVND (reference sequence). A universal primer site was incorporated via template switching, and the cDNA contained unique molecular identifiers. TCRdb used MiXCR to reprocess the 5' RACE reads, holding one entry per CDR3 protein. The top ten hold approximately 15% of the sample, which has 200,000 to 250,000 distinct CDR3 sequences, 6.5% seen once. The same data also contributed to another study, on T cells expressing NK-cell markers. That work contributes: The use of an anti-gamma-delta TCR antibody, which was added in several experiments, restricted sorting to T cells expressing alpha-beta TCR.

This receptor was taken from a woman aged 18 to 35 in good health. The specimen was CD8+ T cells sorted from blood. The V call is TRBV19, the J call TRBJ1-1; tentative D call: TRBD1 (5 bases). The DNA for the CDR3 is TGTGCCAGTATGTGGGGGTTCACTGAAGCTTTCTTT. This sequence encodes CASMWGFTEAFF.